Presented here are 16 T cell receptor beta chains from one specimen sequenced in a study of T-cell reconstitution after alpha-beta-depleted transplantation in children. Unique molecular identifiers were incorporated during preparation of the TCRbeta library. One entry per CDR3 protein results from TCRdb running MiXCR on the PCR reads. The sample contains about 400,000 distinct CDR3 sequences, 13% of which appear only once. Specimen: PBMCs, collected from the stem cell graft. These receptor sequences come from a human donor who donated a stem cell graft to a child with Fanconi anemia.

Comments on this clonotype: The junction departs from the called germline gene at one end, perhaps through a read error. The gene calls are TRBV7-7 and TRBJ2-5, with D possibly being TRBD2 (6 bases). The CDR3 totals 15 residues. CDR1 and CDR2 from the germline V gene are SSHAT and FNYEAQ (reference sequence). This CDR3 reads CASSPPGVTRETQYF. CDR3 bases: TGTGCTAGCAGCCCTCCGGGGGTCACCCGAGAGACCCAGTACTTC.

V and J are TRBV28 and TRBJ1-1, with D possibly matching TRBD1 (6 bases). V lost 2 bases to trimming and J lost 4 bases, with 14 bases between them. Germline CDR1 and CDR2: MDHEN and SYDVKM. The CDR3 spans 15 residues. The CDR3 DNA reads TGTGCCAGCAGTTTAGATCAGGGGATCGGCACTGAAGCTTTCTTT. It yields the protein CASSLDQGIGTEAFF.

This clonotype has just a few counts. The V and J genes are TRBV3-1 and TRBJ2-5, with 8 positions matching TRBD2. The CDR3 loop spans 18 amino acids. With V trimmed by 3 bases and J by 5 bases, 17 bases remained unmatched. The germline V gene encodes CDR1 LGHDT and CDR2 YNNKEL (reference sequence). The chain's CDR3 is CASSHVSTSVKVYETQYF. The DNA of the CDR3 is TGTGCCAGCAGCCATGTATCGACTAGCGTTAAAGTTTACGAGACCCAGTACTTC.

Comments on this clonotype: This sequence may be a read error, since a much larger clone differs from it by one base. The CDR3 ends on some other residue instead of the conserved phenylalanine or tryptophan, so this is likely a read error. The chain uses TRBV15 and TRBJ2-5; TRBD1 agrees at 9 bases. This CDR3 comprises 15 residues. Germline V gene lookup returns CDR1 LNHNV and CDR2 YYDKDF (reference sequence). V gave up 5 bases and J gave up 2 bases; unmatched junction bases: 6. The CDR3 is CATSPDRGGQETQYC. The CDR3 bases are TGTGCCACCAGCCCAGACAGGGGGGGACAAGAGACCCAGTACTGC.

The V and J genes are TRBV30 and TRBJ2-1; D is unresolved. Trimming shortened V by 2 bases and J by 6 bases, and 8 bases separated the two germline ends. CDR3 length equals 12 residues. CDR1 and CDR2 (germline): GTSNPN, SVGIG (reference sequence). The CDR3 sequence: CAWSPLTNEQFF. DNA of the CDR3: TGTGCCTGGAGTCCCCTAACCAATGAGCAGTTCTTC.

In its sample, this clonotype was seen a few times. The DNA of the CDR3 is TGCGCCAGCAGCTTGTCAGTGGAGACCCAGTACTTC. It specifies CASSLSVETQYF. The chain links TRBV5-1 to TRBJ2-5, with no clear D. The CDR3 contains 12 residues. The V and J ends lost 1 base and 5 bases respectively, with 6 bases between them. Germline CDR1 SGHRS, CDR2 YFSETQ.

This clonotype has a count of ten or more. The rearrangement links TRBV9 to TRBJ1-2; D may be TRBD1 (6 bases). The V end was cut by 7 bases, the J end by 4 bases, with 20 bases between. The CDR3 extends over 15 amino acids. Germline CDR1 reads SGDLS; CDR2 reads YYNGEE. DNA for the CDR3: TGTGCCAGCGGCTCGGATGTCAGGGGCGTCTATGGCTACACCTTC. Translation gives CASGSDVRGVYGYTF.

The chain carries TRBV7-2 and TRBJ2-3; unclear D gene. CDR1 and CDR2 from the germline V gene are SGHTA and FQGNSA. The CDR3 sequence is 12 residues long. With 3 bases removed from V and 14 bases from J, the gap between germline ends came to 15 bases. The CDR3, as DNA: TGTGCCAGCAGCTTTTCCGTCGGTGGACGGTATTTT. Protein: CASSFSVGGRYF.

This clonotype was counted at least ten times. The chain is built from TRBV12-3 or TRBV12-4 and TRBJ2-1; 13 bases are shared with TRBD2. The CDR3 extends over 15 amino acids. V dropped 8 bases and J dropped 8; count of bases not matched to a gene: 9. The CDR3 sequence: CASRLAGGRGDEQFF. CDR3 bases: TGTGCCAGCCGACTAGCGGGGGGCCGAGGCGATGAGCAGTTCTTC.

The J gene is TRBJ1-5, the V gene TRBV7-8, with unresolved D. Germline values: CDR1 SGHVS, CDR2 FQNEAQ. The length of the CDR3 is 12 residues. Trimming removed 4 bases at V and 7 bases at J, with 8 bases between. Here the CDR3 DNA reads TGTGCCAGCAGCTCCTCCTCCCAGCCCCAGCATTTT. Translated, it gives CASSSSSQPQHF.

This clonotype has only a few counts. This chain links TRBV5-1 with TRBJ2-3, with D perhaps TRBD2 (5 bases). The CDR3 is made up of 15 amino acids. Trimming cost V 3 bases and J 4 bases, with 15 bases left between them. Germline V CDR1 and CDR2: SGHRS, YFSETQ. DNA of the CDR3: TGCGCCAGCAGCTCAGGACTGATGACCGCAGATACGCAGTATTTT. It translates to CASSSGLMTADTQYF.

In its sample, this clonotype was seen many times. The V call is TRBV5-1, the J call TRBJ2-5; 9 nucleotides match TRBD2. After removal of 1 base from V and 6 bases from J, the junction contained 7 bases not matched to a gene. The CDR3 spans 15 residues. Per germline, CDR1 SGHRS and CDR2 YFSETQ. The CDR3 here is CASSLFAGGQQTQYF. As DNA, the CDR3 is TGCGCCAGCAGCTTGTTTGCGGGGGGGCAACAGACCCAGTACTTC.

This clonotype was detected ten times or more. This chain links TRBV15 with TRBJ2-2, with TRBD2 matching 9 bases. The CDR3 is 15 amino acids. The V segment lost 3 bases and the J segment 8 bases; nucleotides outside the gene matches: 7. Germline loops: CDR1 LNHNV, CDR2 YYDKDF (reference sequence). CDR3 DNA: TGTGCCACCAGCAGTCGTATAGCGGGGGTAGGGGAGCTGTTTTTT. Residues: CATSSRIAGVGELFF.

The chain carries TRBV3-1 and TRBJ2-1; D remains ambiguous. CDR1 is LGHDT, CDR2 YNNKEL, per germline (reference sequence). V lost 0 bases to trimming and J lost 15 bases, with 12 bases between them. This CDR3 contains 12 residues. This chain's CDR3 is CASSQDTLHRFF. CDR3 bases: TGTGCCAGCAGCCAAGATACGCTTCATCGGTTCTTC.

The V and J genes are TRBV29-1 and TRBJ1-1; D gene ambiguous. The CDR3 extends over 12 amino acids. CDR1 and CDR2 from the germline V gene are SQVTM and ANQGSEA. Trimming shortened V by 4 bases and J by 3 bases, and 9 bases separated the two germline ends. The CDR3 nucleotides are TGCAGCGTTGGGGAGGACCACACTGAAGCTTTCTTT. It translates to CSVGEDHTEAFF.

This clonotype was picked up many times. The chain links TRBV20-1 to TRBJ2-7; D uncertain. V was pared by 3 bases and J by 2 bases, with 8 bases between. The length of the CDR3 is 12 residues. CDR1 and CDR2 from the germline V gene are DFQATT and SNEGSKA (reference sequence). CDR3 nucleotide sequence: TGCAGTGCTAGCAACTTGGCCTACGAGCAGTACTTC. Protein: CSASNLAYEQYF.